This passage covers 30 T cell receptor beta chains from one sample sequenced in a study of blood T cell repertoires in COVID-19. Data came from immunoSEQ multiplex PCR; TCRdb stores just in-frame clones and leaves some out. This table has about 300,000 clones, about 83% appearing once. Sequenced: peripheral blood. These TCRs come from a woman between 50 and 59 years old who had recovered from COVID-19.

The chain joins TRBV4-3 to TRBJ1-2, with a weak D call TRBD1 (5 bases). CDR1 and CDR2 (germline): LGHNA, YSLEER. Deletions cut 3 bases from V and 3 bases from J, with 11 bases between. The CDR3 loop spans 14 amino acids. DNA of the CDR3: TGCGCCAGCAGCCACTCCGGGGGGGACTATGGCTACACCTTC. This translates into CASSHSGGDYGYTF.

The chain links TRBV6-5 to TRBJ2-3, with D hard to call. The CDR3 totals 16 residues. Germline V gene lookup returns CDR1 MNHEY and CDR2 SVGAGI. Trimming removed 0 bases at V and 0 bases at J, with 10 bases between. CDR3: CASSYSIVGSTDTQYF. The CDR3, as DNA: TGTGCCAGCAGTTACTCGATAGTCGGGAGCACAGATACGCAGTATTTT.

This chain joins TRBV29-1 and TRBJ2-1, with a possible D match to TRBD2 (6 bases). This CDR3 has 15 residues. The germline gives CDR1 SQVTM, CDR2 ANQGSEA. V was cut by 3 bases and J by 3 bases, with 15 bases left in between. The CDR3, as DNA: TGCAGCGTTGAGATGTTCGGGGGATTCTACAATGAGCAGTTCTTC. Its translation: CSVEMFGGFYNEQFF.

The V call is TRBV2, the J call TRBJ1-5; 8 bases align to TRBD1. Germline V lookup: CDR1 SNHLY, CDR2 FYNNEI. This CDR3 spans 14 amino acids. V shed 6 bases, J shed 7 bases, and the junction held 8 bases outside the gene matches. The CDR3: CASSSRGRRQPQHF. As DNA, the CDR3 is TGTGCCAGCAGCTCCAGGGGGCGCCGACAGCCCCAGCATTTT.

In DNA, the CDR3 is TGTGCCAGCAGCTTAGAGCCCGGGACAGGGGTTTATGGCTACACCTTC. This gives the protein CASSLEPGTGVYGYTF. The J gene is TRBJ1-2, the V gene TRBV7-3; 10 nucleotides line up with TRBD1. Trimming took 2 bases from V and 5 from J; bases not matched to a gene: 8. CDR1 is SGHTA and CDR2 is FQGTGA in the germline V gene. The CDR3 consists of 16 residues.

V is TRBV7-2 and J is TRBJ2-1; D may be TRBD2 (5 bases). CDR1 SGHTA and CDR2 FQGNSA come from the germline V gene. The CDR3 is made up of 14 amino acids. The V and J ends lost 3 bases and 8 bases respectively, with 14 bases between them. The CDR3 loop is CASSFTGVPDEQFF. In nucleotides, the CDR3 is TGTGCCAGCAGCTTTACCGGGGTTCCCGATGAGCAGTTCTTC.

The chain recombines TRBV12-3 or TRBV12-4 with TRBJ1-1, with D maybe TRBD1 (6 bases). This CDR3 spans 13 amino acids. V lost 4 bases, J lost 5 bases, and 11 bases lay in between. Here the CDR3 DNA reads TGTGCCAGCAGTTCCAAAGGGGGAACTGAAGCTTTCTTT. Amino acid sequence: CASSSKGGTEAFF.

The rearrangement links TRBV5-1 to TRBJ2-1; D remains unclear. The CDR3 has 15 residues. Germline-derived CDR1 and CDR2 are SGHRS and YFSETQ. Deletions cut 0 bases from V and 9 bases from J, with 16 bases between. CDR3 in DNA: TGCGCCAGCAGCTTGGGCCAGGCCGGCTCTGGTGAGCAGTTCTTC. It yields the protein CASSLGQAGSGEQFF.

The chain is built from TRBV12-3 or TRBV12-4 and TRBJ1-2; D is uncertain. Between the trimmed V and J ends, which lost 10 bases and 8 bases, there was a span of 20 bases. This CDR3 is 13 amino acids long. CDR3 residues: CAISLRATGGYTF. DNA for the CDR3: TGTGCCATATCCTTGAGGGCGACGGGGGGCTACACCTTC.

The rearrangement joins TRBV5-4 to TRBJ2-3, with 13 bases aligning to TRBD2. Germline values: CDR1 SGHNT, CDR2 YYREEE (reference sequence). The V segment lost 4 bases and the J segment 3 bases; nucleotides outside the gene matches: 5. The CDR3 runs 16 residues. The CDR3 loop reads CASSPGTSGMTDTQYF. The DNA for the CDR3 is TGTGCCAGCAGCCCCGGGACTAGCGGGATGACAGATACGCAGTATTTT.

The V gene is TRBV6-4, the J gene TRBJ2-1; 11 nucleotides match TRBD2. CDR1 is MRHNA, CDR2 SNTAGT, per germline. V shed 0 bases and J 4 bases; nucleotides not matched to a gene: 2. The CDR3 has 16 amino acids. This chain's CDR3 is CASSDSGLAVYNEQFF. CDR3 DNA: TGTGCCAGCAGTGACTCGGGACTAGCGGTTTACAATGAGCAGTTCTTC.

The chain carries TRBV7-6 and TRBJ2-1; 7 bases fit TRBD2. V shed 5 bases and J 10 bases; nucleotides not matched to a gene: 5. The CDR3 spans 12 residues. Germline V gives CDR1 SGHVS, CDR2 FNYEAQ. CDR3 coding DNA: TGTGCCAGCAGCCGACTAGCCCCCGAGCAGTTCTTC. Translation gives CASSRLAPEQFF. The whole variable domain, remainder taken from reference TRBV7-6 and TRBJ2-1, is GAGVSQSPRYKVTKRGQDVALRCDPISGHVSLYWYRQALGQGPEFLTYFNYEAQQDKSGLPNDRFSAERPEGSISTLTIQRTEQRDSAMYRCASSRLAPEQFFGPGTRLTVL.

The chain links TRBV7-8 to TRBJ1-1; the D is unclear. V gave up 5 bases and J gave up 3 bases, with 10 bases separating them. The CDR3 has 13 amino acids. Germline lookup yields CDR1 SGHVS and CDR2 FQNEAQ. CDR3 sequence: CASSRTRDTEAFF. The DNA for the CDR3 is TGTGCCAGCAGCCGAACTCGTGACACTGAAGCTTTCTTT.

The chain joins TRBV28 to TRBJ1-2; the match to TRBD1 covers 8 bases. Germline V gene sequence: CDR1 MDHEN, CDR2 SYDVKM. This CDR3 spans 13 amino acids. V trimming: 3 bases; J trimming: 5 bases; junction bases outside the gene matches: 2. The CDR3 region is CASSLDREYGYTF. The CDR3 bases are TGTGCCAGCAGTTTGGACAGGGAGTATGGCTACACCTTC.

This clone was counted a few times. V is TRBV5-1 and J is TRBJ2-7; 7 nucleotides match TRBD1. The CDR3 is 15 amino acids. From germline, CDR1 is SGHRS and CDR2 YFSETQ. Losses at the gene ends were 6 bases for V and 3 bases for J; bases not matched to a gene: 12. Here the CDR3 reads CASMPIPGQNYEQYF. The DNA for the CDR3 is TGCGCCAGCATGCCCATACCGGGACAGAACTACGAGCAGTACTTC.

This chain links TRBV7-9 with TRBJ2-5; 8 positions agree with TRBD1. Looked up from germline, CDR1 is SEHNR and CDR2 is FQNEAQ (reference sequence). The ends lost 5 bases at V and 1 base at J; junction bases unmatched: 9. This CDR3 comprises 16 residues. The CDR3 sequence is CASSQTGTGSQETQYF. Here the CDR3 DNA reads TGTGCCAGCAGCCAAACCGGGACAGGAAGCCAAGAGACCCAGTACTTC.

The chain combines TRBV19 with TRBJ1-6; D is perhaps TRBD1 (6 bases). This CDR3 has 13 amino acids. The germline gives CDR1 LNHDA, CDR2 SQIVND (reference sequence). V gave up 6 bases and J gave up 17 bases, with 20 bases separating them. The CDR3 DNA reads as TGTGCCAGTAGCCTCTCAACAGGGCCCAAGGTCCACTTT. Its translation: CASSLSTGPKVHF.

This chain links TRBV7-9 with TRBJ2-5, with D possibly being TRBD1 (5 bases). CDR3 length equals 14 residues. CDR1 and CDR2 (germline): SEHNR, FQNEAQ (reference sequence). Trimming stripped 1 base from V and 2 bases from J, with 8 bases between. In DNA, the CDR3 is TGTGCCAGCAGCTTAGATAGACAGCAAGAGACCCAGTACTTC. Translated, it gives CASSLDRQQETQYF.

This clone appeared once. The V gene is TRBV7-2, the J gene TRBJ2-7, with D uncertain. From germline, CDR1 is SGHTA and CDR2 FQGNSA. With 3 bases removed from V and 6 bases from J, the gap between germline ends came to 12 bases. The CDR3 runs to 13 residues. DNA for the CDR3: TGTGCCAGCAGCTTGGAGCCCCCTCGCGAGCAGTACTTC. Translated, it gives CASSLEPPREQYF.

This chain joins TRBV19 and TRBJ1-4, with a weak D call TRBD1 (5 bases). V lost 5 bases and J lost 3, with 16 bases in between. Germline V gives CDR1 LNHDA, CDR2 SQIVND (reference sequence). CDR3 length equals 16 residues. DNA of the CDR3: TGTGCCAGTAGTGGGATCTCCGCGGGGGCTAATGAAAAACTGTTTTTT. Its protein is CASSGISAGANEKLFF.

The chain has TRBV18 and TRBJ1-1; the D is unclear. The CDR3 length is 14 residues. The germline CDR1 and CDR2 sequences are KGHSH and LQKENI. The V and J ends lost 3 bases and 1 base respectively, with 9 bases between them. DNA of the CDR3: TGTGCCAGCTCACCTCAATCCCAGAACACTGAAGCTTTCTTT. It yields the protein CASSPQSQNTEAFF.

This chain joins TRBV19 and TRBJ1-2; D gene ambiguous. Per the germline V gene, CDR1 is LNHDA and CDR2 is SQIVND (reference sequence). The CDR3 consists of 12 residues. Trimming removed 7 bases from V and 10 bases from J, with 16 bases in between. The CDR3 loop is CASTVKAGDYTF. The CDR3 nucleotides are TGTGCCAGTACTGTTAAGGCGGGCGACTACACCTTC.

The chain employs TRBV30 and TRBJ1-5; 8 bases map to TRBD1. The CDR3 has 15 residues. Per germline, CDR1 GTSNPN and CDR2 SVGIG (reference sequence). V was pared by 2 bases and J by 3 bases, with 6 bases of the junction left unmatched. CDR3 bases: TGTGCCTGGAGTTTTGACAGGGGTTACAATCAGCCCCAGCATTTT. As protein: CAWSFDRGYNQPQHF.

The chain is built from TRBV9 and TRBJ2-2, with TRBD1 as a possible D gene (6 bases). V lost 3 bases to trimming and J lost 4 bases, with 16 bases between them. This CDR3 is built from 16 residues. Germline values: CDR1 SGDLS, CDR2 YYNGEE. Here the CDR3 DNA reads TGTGCCAGCAGCGCCAGAGGGGGTTCCCGCACCGGGGAGCTGTTTTTT. Residues: CASSARGGSRTGELFF. The variable domain in full, completed from reference TRBV9 and TRBJ2-2, reads DSGVTQTPKHLITATGQRVTLRCSPRSGDLSVYWYQQSLDQGLQFLIQYYNGEERAKGNILERFSAQQFPDLHSELNLSSLELGDSALYFCASSARGGSRTGELFFGEGSRLTVL.

The chain uses TRBV28 and TRBJ2-3; 10 nucleotides agree with TRBD2. V was clipped by 6 bases and J by 5 bases; unmatched bases: 14. The CDR3 runs to 17 residues. The germline V gene has CDR1 MDHEN and CDR2 SYDVKM. CDR3 sequence: CASSSPGTSAAVDTQYF. The CDR3 DNA reads as TGTGCCAGCAGCTCCCCCGGGACTAGCGCCGCAGTAGATACGCAGTATTTT.

V gene TRBV3-1 (or the pseudogene TRBV3-2) combines with J gene TRBJ2-7, with D perhaps matching TRBD1 (6 bases). The CDR3 sequence is 13 residues long. Germline V lookup: CDR1 LGHDT, CDR2 YNNKEL (reference sequence). Trimming took 5 bases from V and 3 from J, leaving 11 bases between them. This CDR3 reads CASSLQGYYEQYF. DNA of the CDR3: TGTGCCAGCAGCTTACAGGGATACTACGAGCAGTACTTC.

Written as DNA, the CDR3 is TGTGCCACCAGCAGGGACACCCCGGGGACCCAGTACTTC. It translates to CATSRDTPGTQYF. The chain recombines TRBV15 with TRBJ2-5; possible D gene TRBD1, 5 bases. The CDR3 runs to 13 residues. Trimming took off 3 bases at V and 7 bases at J, with 12 bases between the two ends. From germline, CDR1 is LNHNV and CDR2 YYDKDF (reference sequence).

The genes are TRBV28 and TRBJ1-2; no clear D. The CDR3 runs 14 residues. V lost 1 base and J lost 5, with 11 bases in between. Germline V gene data show CDR1 as MDHEN and CDR2 as SYDVKM. The CDR3 spells CASSLYTGGYGYTF. CDR3 DNA sequence: TGTGCCAGCAGTTTATATACCGGCGGGTATGGCTACACCTTC.

The chain couples TRBV6-1 to TRBJ1-4; a weak D match, TRBD1 (6 bases). Germline loops: CDR1 MNHNS, CDR2 SASEGT. V was cut by 3 bases and J by 8 bases, with 10 bases left in between. This CDR3 comprises 13 residues. The CDR3 DNA sequence: TGTGCCAGCAGTGAGGTCCAGGGGGAAAAACTGTTTTTT. Amino acid sequence: CASSEVQGEKLFF.

The chain uses TRBV30 and TRBJ1-4; D is unresolved. Per germline, CDR1 GTSNPN and CDR2 SVGIG (reference sequence). The CDR3 length is 11 residues. Trimming took 1 base from V and 10 from J, leaving 7 bases between them. The CDR3 DNA follows: TGTGCCTGGAGTGAAGGGAGAAAACTGTTTTTT. Its translation is CAWSEGRKLFF. Full variable domain (outside the CDR3, taken from reference TRBV30 and TRBJ1-4): SQTIHQWPATLVQPVGSPLSLECTVEGTSNPNLYWYRQAAGRGLQLLFYSVGIGQISSEVPQNLSASRPQDRQFILSSKKLLLSDSGFYLCAWSEGRKLFFGSGTQLSVL.